The clone carrying this T cell receptor (beta chain) was seen many times. V lost 0 bases to trimming and J lost 2 bases, with 8 bases between them. The CDR3 sequence is 14 residues long. Germline CDR1 and CDR2: ENHRY and SYGVKD. Time point denoted: after trial treatment. Treatment denoted: LDRT plus nivolumab, ipilimumab, low-dose cyclophosphamide and aspirin (RACIN trial). The sample belongs to a study of low-dose radiotherapy and immunotherapy resistance in tumors. With TRAV- and TRBV-specific primers, first-strand cDNA was made, covering the alpha and beta chains. TCRs were put through approximately 20 PCR cycles of amplification with Phusion. A constant-region primer and the V-primer adapter served as the primer pair. In TCRdb, the reads were re-called with MiXCR into one record per CDR3 protein. The table has about 100,000 distinct CDR3 sequences, roughly 20% seen once; the top ten hold approximately 4%.

The clonotype comes from a male donor with prostate cancer. The sample in question was PBMCs, obtained after low-dose radiotherapy plus immunotherapy. The chain combines TRBV10-3 with TRBJ2-7; no firm D call. CDR3: CAISESGRTYEQYF. The CDR3 nucleotides are TGTGCCATCAGTGAGTCGGGCAGGACCTACGAGCAGTACTTC.